Included here is one T cell receptor (beta chain) sequence, with context. This sample was included in a study of technical replicates of blood from several donors. Trimming stripped 4 bases from V and 8 bases from J, with 11 bases between. The CDR3 sequence is 12 residues long. Germline V lookup: CDR1 MNHEY, CDR2 SMNVEV (reference sequence). Repertoires were generated with immunoSEQ multiplex PCR, while TCRdb's copy carries only in-frame clones and drops some. Of some 80,000 clones listed, roughly 96% are singletons. Sample: T cells isolated from PBMCs. This chain joins TRBV27 and TRBJ1-2; D possibly corresponds to TRBD1 (5 bases). This TCR came from a human donor in good health. CDR3 bases: TGTGCCAGCAGTTCCCCCGGGGGGGGCTACACCTTC. Its translation: CASSSPGGGYTF.